This TCR beta chain was sequenced during a study of T cells in Graves' hyperthyroidism and ophthalmopathy. Germline V lookup: CDR1 SGDLS, CDR2 YYNGEE. The CDR3 is 14 residues long. V lost 0 bases and J lost 5, with 11 bases in between. This clonotype was detected ten times or more. The TCR beta CDR3 regions underwent amplification using RNA transcripts as the source. The HTBI primer set served for first-round RT-PCR of the TCR CDR3. A single record per CDR3 protein comes from TCRdb applying MiXCR to the multiplex PCR reads. The sample comprises roughly 40,000 distinct CDR3 sequences, roughly 52% of which are singletons, and 17% rests with the top ten.

Sample: blood. This clonotype was obtained from a middle-aged man with Graves' ophthalmopathy. The chain recombines TRBV9 with TRBJ1-1, with D perhaps matching TRBD1 (6 bases). The CDR3 bases are TGTGCCAGCAGCGTAGCTCTGGGGGCGACTGAAGCTTTCTTT. Residues: CASSVALGATEAFF.